The 27 T cell receptor beta chains given below trace back to one sample, sequenced in a study of metastatic and nonmetastatic thyroid tumors. TCRdb reprocessed the PCR reads via MiXCR. This sample has 7,000 to 9,500 clones, with roughly a fifth found just once. No patient had received any treatment before thyroid surgery. Sequenced: adjacent normal tissue. The receptors were sampled from a female donor with papillary thyroid cancer or a benign thyroid nodule (not recorded which). Some clones in this sample may be carry-over from other donors' samples.

By sample share, this clone is medium-sized. This CDR3 reads CASRTTTPNTEAFF. The CDR3 DNA sequence: TGTGCCAGCAGGACAACCACCCCGAACACTGAAGCTTTCTTT. V is TRBV12-3 or TRBV12-4 and J is TRBJ1-1; D is ambiguous. Trimming left V 6 bases short and J 1 base short, with 12 bases between. The CDR3 is 14 amino acids.

By frequency in the sample, this clone is medium-sized. The chain links TRBV2 to TRBJ1-2; tentative D call: TRBD1 (6 bases). V shed 6 bases and J shed 7 bases, with 15 bases lying between them. The CDR3 sequence is 13 residues long. Germline assignment: CDR1 SNHLY and CDR2 FYNNEI. The CDR3 protein is CASRLGALFGYTF. The CDR3 DNA sequence: TGTGCCAGCAGGTTGGGGGCGCTCTTTGGCTACACCTTC.

Here the CDR3 reads CASSLGESSYEQYF. DNA of the CDR3: TGTGCCAGCAGCCTTGGGGAGTCCTCCTACGAGCAGTACTTC. The chain employs TRBV9 and TRBJ2-7, with D tentatively TRBD2 (5 bases). This CDR3 is built from 14 residues. V lost 4 bases, J lost 0 bases, and 11 bases lay in between. Looked up from germline, CDR1 is SGDLS and CDR2 is YYNGEE.

This clone is categorized as medium-sized. This rearrangement joins TRBV6-1 to TRBJ1-4; perhaps TRBD1 as D (5 bases). This CDR3 has 16 amino acids. Per the germline V gene, CDR1 is MNHNS and CDR2 is SASEGT. V shed 4 bases and J shed 6 bases, with 18 bases lying between them. The CDR3 nucleotides are TGTGCCAGCAGTGGTATGCTGGGGGGTATGGATGAAAAACTGTTTTTT. Its protein product is CASSGMLGGMDEKLFF.

This clone appeared many times. The V call is TRBV6-1, the J call TRBJ2-6; D might be TRBD2 (5 bases). V was cut by 5 bases and J by 3 bases, with 11 bases left in between. CDR1 and CDR2 from the germline V gene are MNHNS and SASEGT. CDR3 length equals 15 residues. CDR3 residues: CASSIIGSGANVLTF. The CDR3 nucleotides read TGTGCCAGCAGTATTATAGGGAGTGGGGCCAACGTCCTGACTTTC.

The table lists this clone with many counts. The gene calls are TRBV4-2 and TRBJ1-4; 7 bases are shared with TRBD1. The CDR3 extends over 13 amino acids. V shed 5 bases, J shed 7 bases, and the junction held 4 bases outside the gene matches. The germline V gene has CDR1 LGHNA and CDR2 YNFKEQ. The CDR3, as DNA: TGTGCCAGCAGCGACAGGGAAGCTGAAAAACTGTTTTTT. Amino acids: CASSDREAEKLFF.

About this clone: Lacking the conserved final phenylalanine or tryptophan, this CDR3 likely reflects a read error. The chain recombines TRBV12-3 or TRBV12-4 with TRBJ2-5; D not certain. The CDR3 is made up of 11 amino acids. Trimming removed 3 bases from V and 5 bases from J, with 4 bases in between. CDR3 sequence: CASSLRETQYL. CDR3 DNA: TGTGCCAGCAGTTTGAGGGAGACCCAGTACCTC.

This clone was found a few times. This rearrangement joins TRBV2 to TRBJ2-1; a weak D match, TRBD1 (5 bases). The CDR3 extends over 14 amino acids. The germline V gene encodes CDR1 SNHLY and CDR2 FYNNEI. V lost 9 bases and J lost 6, with 18 bases in between. The CDR3 DNA reads TGTGCCAGAAGGAGCAATACAGGTTCCAATGAGCAGTTCTTC. This translates into CARRSNTGSNEQFF.

This clone was seen at least ten times. The rearrangement joins TRBV7-2 to TRBJ2-5; 9 bases are a match to TRBD2. The CDR3 is 16 amino acids. The trim removed 1 base at V and 2 bases at J, leaving 5 bases unmatched. Germline CDR1 reads SGHTA; CDR2 reads FQGNSA. CDR3 protein: CASSLVAGGWQETQYF. The CDR3 DNA follows: TGTGCCAGCAGCTTAGTTGCGGGGGGGTGGCAAGAGACCCAGTACTTC.

This clone showed up many times. The chain uses TRBV6-1 and TRBJ2-1, with D perhaps matching TRBD1 (5 bases). Germline assignment: CDR1 MNHNS and CDR2 SASEGT. The germline V and J ends were trimmed by 8 bases and 8 bases, with 16 bases remaining between them. The CDR3 length is 13 residues. CDR3 sequence (DNA): TGTGCCAGCGGGCCTCGGTGGGGCGATGAGCAGTTCTTC. Protein: CASGPRWGDEQFF.

This clone ranks as medium-sized. A clone one base away is much larger, so this may be a read error. The genes are TRBV12-3 or TRBV12-4 and TRBJ2-7; maybe TRBD2 (6 bases). The CDR3 extends over 15 amino acids. Trimming took off 6 bases at V and 5 bases at J, with 20 bases between the two ends. The CDR3 nucleotides read TGTGCCAGCAGCACCCGCGGGATAACAAGCCACGAGCAGTACTTC. It yields the protein CASSTRGITSHEQYF.

This clone was seen a few times. This CDR3 reads CASSAVPGGGTSGRGGTDTQYF. As DNA, the CDR3 is TGTGCCAGCAGCGCAGTACCGGGCGGGGGGACTAGCGGGAGAGGGGGCACAGATACGCAGTATTTT. The chain employs TRBV9 and TRBJ2-3, with 14 bases lining up with TRBD2. Germline trimming cut 3 bases from V and 1 base from J; bases unmatched to any gene: 19. Germline loops: CDR1 SGDLS, CDR2 YYNGEE. The CDR3 extends over 22 amino acids.

This clone is medium-sized by share. The genes are TRBV10-1 and TRBJ2-1, with TRBD1 identical over 7 bases. V lost 6 bases and J lost 10; bases outside the gene matches: 15. CDR1 is WNHNN and CDR2 is SYGVQD in the germline V gene (reference sequence). This CDR3 has 15 residues. CDR3 region: CASRRGRRTLTEQFF. The CDR3 DNA follows: TGCGCCAGCAGAAGGGGGCGGAGAACGTTGACGGAGCAGTTCTTC.

This clone was seen repeatedly, ten times or more. The V and J genes are TRBV7-9 and TRBJ2-1; D gene unclear. The V gene lost 4 bases and the J gene lost 5 bases, with 9 bases spanning the gap. This CDR3 contains 13 residues. Germline CDR1 SEHNR, CDR2 FQNEAQ (reference sequence). Here the CDR3 reads CASSSGFDNEQFF. As DNA, the CDR3 is TGTGCCAGCAGCTCCGGTTTTGACAATGAGCAGTTCTTC.

This clone showed up just a few times. A much larger clone lies a single base off, so this may be a read error. Different DNA sequences within this sample yield the same CDR3. This sequence joins TRBV5-4 and TRBJ1-1; weak D call: TRBD1 (6 bases). Germline V gives CDR1 SGHNT, CDR2 YYREEE (reference sequence). This CDR3 is built from 14 residues. CDR3 amino acids: CASSLEQGSAEALF. In DNA, the CDR3 is TGTGCCAGCAGCTTGGAGCAGGGGTCGGCTGAAGCTCTCTTT.

This sequence joins TRBV20-1 and TRBJ2-1; a weak D match, TRBD1 (6 bases). CDR1 and CDR2 (germline): DFQATT, SNEGSKA (reference sequence). CDR3 size: 14 residues. V was shortened by 6 bases and J by 4 bases, with 16 bases between the two germline ends. The CDR3 bases are TGCAGTGCCCAACAACGGGACACATACAATGAGCAGTTCTTC. It yields the protein CSAQQRDTYNEQFF.

This clone was seen many times. This sequence may be a read error, since a much larger clone differs from it by one base. V and J are TRBV7-9 and TRBJ1-3; D not certain. Per germline, CDR1 SEHNR and CDR2 FQNEAQ (reference sequence). This CDR3 has 12 residues. The CDR3 nucleotides are TGTACCAGCAGCTTAGATGGAAACACCATATATTTT. This gives the protein CTSSLDGNTIYF. Variable domain in full (rest from reference TRBV7-9 and TRBJ1-3): DTGVSQNPRHKITKRGQNVTFRCDPISEHNRLYWYRQTLGQGPEFLTYFQNEAQLEKSRLLSDRFSAERPKGSFSTLEIQRTEQGDSAMYLCTSSLDGNTIYFGEGSWLTVV.

This clone was counted ten times or more. The rearrangement links TRBV4-3 to TRBJ2-3, with D hard to call. V gave up 0 bases and J gave up 2 bases, with 6 bases separating them. The CDR3 extends over 14 amino acids. Germline V gene sequence: CDR1 LGHNA, CDR2 YSLEER. CDR3 sequence: CASSQDRNTDTQYF. Written as DNA, the CDR3 is TGCGCCAGCAGCCAAGACCGGAACACAGATACGCAGTATTTT.

Ten or more counts support this clone. This chain joins TRBV4-3 and TRBJ1-2; D may be TRBD1 (6 bases). This CDR3 has 15 amino acids. CDR1 LGHNA and CDR2 YSLEER come from the germline V gene. V lost 3 bases, J lost 4 bases, and 15 bases lay in between. The CDR3 nucleotides are TGCGCCAGCAGCCACTTAGACAGGAACCGCTATGGCTACACCTTC. Amino acids: CASSHLDRNRYGYTF.

Relative to its sample, this clone is medium-sized. CDR3 loop: CASSTGTGSHEQYF. The CDR3 coding sequence is TGTGCCAGCAGTACCGGGACAGGGTCACACGAGCAGTACTTC. The chain couples TRBV2 to TRBJ2-7; 9 bases agree with TRBD1. The CDR3 runs to 14 residues. After removal of 5 bases from V and 5 bases from J, the junction contained 7 bases not matched to a gene. The germline gives CDR1 SNHLY, CDR2 FYNNEI.

In this sample, this clone turned up many times. This chain connects TRBV5-1 to TRBJ1-6, with D perhaps matching TRBD1 (5 bases). Germline CDR1 is SGHRS and CDR2 is YFSETQ. The CDR3 sequence is 17 residues long. V lost 1 base, J lost 0 bases, and 11 bases lay in between. CDR3 loop: CASSLRGGSSYNSPLHF. In nucleotides, the CDR3 is TGCGCCAGCAGCTTGAGGGGCGGCAGCTCCTATAATTCACCCCTCCACTTT.

This clone showed up many times. A read error is possible here, since a much larger clone lies one base away. The rearrangement links TRBV20-1 to TRBJ1-6, with 8 bases matching TRBD1. The CDR3 extends over 14 amino acids. The germline V gene has CDR1 DFQATT and CDR2 SNEGSKA (reference sequence). CDR3 nucleotides: TGCAGTGGGTTGGGCAGGGGGCGGGTTTCACCCTTCCACTTT. It is translated as CSGLGRGRVSPFHF.

CDR3 bases: TGTGCCTGGAGGGACAGGAGCTCTGGAAACACCATATATTTT. It is translated as CAWRDRSSGNTIYF. The rearrangement uses TRBV30 and TRBJ1-3; 7 positions match TRBD1. The CDR3 covers 14 residues. The V segment lost 3 bases and the J segment 0 bases; nucleotides outside the gene matches: 2. Germline V gives CDR1 GTSNPN, CDR2 SVGIG (reference sequence).

The V call is TRBV4-2, the J call TRBJ1-3, with D possibly TRBD1 on 6 matching bases. V lost 6 bases, J lost 4 bases, and 22 bases lay in between. The CDR3 loop spans 17 amino acids. CDR1 LGHNA and CDR2 YNFKEQ come from the germline V gene. As DNA, the CDR3 is TGTGCCAGCAGTCATGTACTTACAGGGTCGGCGGGAAACACCATATATTTT. Translation: CASSHVLTGSAGNTIYF.

The rearrangement uses TRBV11-2 and TRBJ2-1, with 12 positions matching TRBD2. Germline assignment: CDR1 SGHAT and CDR2 FQNNGV. The CDR3 is 15 residues long. V dropped 3 bases and J dropped 6; count of bases not matched to a gene: 3. The CDR3 is CASSLGLAGGNEQFF. The CDR3 DNA reads as TGTGCCAGCAGCTTGGGACTAGCGGGCGGCAATGAGCAGTTCTTC.

This clone was detected once. An end of the junction does not agree with germline; a read error may underlie this. The V gene is TRBV6-1, the J gene TRBJ2-7, with D perhaps being TRBD1 or TRBD2 (6 bases each). The CDR3 totals 14 residues. In germline, CDR1 is MNHNS, CDR2 SASEGT. The CDR3 bases are TGTGGCAGCAGTGAATGGGGGGCACGTCTCGACCAGTACTTC. It is translated as CGSSEWGARLDQYF.

The V gene is TRBV19, the J gene TRBJ1-5, with a possible D match to TRBD1 (6 bases). The CDR3 extends over 15 amino acids. Germline values: CDR1 LNHDA, CDR2 SQIVND (reference sequence). The ends were cut back, 4 bases at V and 4 bases at J, with 14 bases in the middle. CDR3: CASSTTWDINQPQHF. The CDR3 region has the DNA TGTGCCAGTAGTACCACTTGGGACATAAATCAGCCCCAGCATTTT.